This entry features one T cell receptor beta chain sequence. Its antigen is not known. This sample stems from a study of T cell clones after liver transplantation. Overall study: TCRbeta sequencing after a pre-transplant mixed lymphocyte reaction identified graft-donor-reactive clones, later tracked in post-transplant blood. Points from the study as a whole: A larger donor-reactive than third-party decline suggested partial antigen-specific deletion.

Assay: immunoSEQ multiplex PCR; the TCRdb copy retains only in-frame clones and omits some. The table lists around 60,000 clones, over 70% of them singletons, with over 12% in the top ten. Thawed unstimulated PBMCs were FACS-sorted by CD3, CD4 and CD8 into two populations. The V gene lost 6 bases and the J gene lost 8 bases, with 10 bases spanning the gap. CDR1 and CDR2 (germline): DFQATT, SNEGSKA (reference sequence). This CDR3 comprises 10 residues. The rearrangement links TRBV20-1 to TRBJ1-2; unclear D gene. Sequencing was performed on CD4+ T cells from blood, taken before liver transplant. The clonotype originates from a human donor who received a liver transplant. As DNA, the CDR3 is TGCAGTGCCCCCCAGGCGGGCTACACCTTC. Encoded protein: CSAPQAGYTF.